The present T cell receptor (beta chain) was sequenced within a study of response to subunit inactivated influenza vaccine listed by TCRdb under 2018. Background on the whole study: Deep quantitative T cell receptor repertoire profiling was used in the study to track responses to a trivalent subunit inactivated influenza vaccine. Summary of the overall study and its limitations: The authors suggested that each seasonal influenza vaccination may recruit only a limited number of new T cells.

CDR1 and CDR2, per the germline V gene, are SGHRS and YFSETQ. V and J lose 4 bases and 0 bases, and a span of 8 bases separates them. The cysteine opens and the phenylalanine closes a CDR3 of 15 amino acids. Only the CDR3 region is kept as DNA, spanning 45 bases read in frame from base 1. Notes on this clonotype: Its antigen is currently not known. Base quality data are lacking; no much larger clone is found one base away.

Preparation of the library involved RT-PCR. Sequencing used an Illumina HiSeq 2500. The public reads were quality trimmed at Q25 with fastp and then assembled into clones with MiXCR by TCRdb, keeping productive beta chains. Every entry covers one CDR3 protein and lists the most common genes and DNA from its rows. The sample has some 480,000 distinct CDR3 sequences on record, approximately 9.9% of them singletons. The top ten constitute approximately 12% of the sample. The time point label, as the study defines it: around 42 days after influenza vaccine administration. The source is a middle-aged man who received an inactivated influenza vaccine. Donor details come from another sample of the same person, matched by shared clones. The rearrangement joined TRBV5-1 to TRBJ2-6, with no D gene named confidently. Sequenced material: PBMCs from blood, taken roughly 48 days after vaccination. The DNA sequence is TGCGCCAGCAGCATGACACACTCTGGGGCCAACGTCCTGACTTTC. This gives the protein CASSMTHSGANVLTF.